This paragraph covers one T cell receptor (beta chain) sequence. Its target is unknown. The CDR3 is made up of 14 amino acids. Germline V gene lookup returns CDR1 SGHRS and CDR2 YFSETQ. V was cut by 4 bases and J by 3 bases, with 11 bases left in between. This entry belongs to a study of identical twins. General study results and limits: With abundant cord blood beta clonotypes, insertions were fewer; memory repertoires showed no such pattern.

A universal primer site arose from template switching, and cDNA bore unique molecular identifiers. TCRdb redid the calling of the 5' RACE reads with MiXCR, one entry per CDR3 protein. Here the sample spans some 790,000 distinct CDR3 sequences, approximately 18% being singletons. These same data were also listed under a study on T cells expressing NK-cell markers.

The source of this sequence is a woman younger than 35 in good health. The V call is TRBV5-1, the J call TRBJ2-1, with D tentatively TRBD2 (5 bases). The sample taken for sequencing was PBMCs. CDR3 sequence: CASSPGLLYNEQFF. The CDR3 nucleotides are TGCGCCAGCAGCCCAGGACTTCTCTACAATGAGCAGTTCTTC.